This passage covers 22 T cell receptor beta chains from one sample sequenced in a study of shared clonotypes between healthy human individuals. Method: immunoSEQ multiplex PCR; TCRdb's copy keeps in-frame clones and lacks some. The data contain 450,000 to 650,000 clones, 70% to 80% of them singletons. Sequences were obtained from PBMCs. The receptors originated from a woman aged 40 to 49 in good health. Some clones in this sample may be carry-over from other donors' samples.

As regards this clone: This may be a read error, as it is one base from a much larger clone. The V gene is TRBV11-2, the J gene TRBJ2-5; D call uncertain. The CDR3 is made up of 11 amino acids. With 0 bases removed from V and 4 bases from J, the gap between germline ends came to 0 bases. In germline, CDR1 is SGHAT, CDR2 FQNNGV. In DNA, the CDR3 is TGTGCCAGCAGCTTAGAAGAGACCCAGTACTTC. Its protein product is CASSLEETQYF. Full variable domain (outside the CDR3, taken from reference TRBV11-2 and TRBJ2-5): EAGVAQSPRYKIIEKRQSVAFWCNPISGHATLYWYQQILGQGPKLLIQFQNNGVVDDSQLPKDRFSAERLKGVDSTLKIQPAKLEDSAVYLCASSLEETQYFGPGTRLLVL.

There are a few counts of this clone. This sequence joins TRBV7-2 and TRBJ2-7; TRBD2 is a possible D gene (6 bases). The V gene lost 1 base and the J gene lost 2 bases, with 9 bases spanning the gap. The CDR3 has 14 residues. Germline V gives CDR1 SGHTA, CDR2 FQGNSA. The CDR3 loop reads CASSLGSGPYEQYF. CDR3 coding DNA: TGTGCCAGCAGCTTAGGGAGCGGGCCCTACGAGCAGTACTTC.

V gene TRBV5-1 combines with J gene TRBJ2-2; TRBD2 matches at 9 bases. From germline, CDR1 is SGHRS and CDR2 YFSETQ. This CDR3 contains 16 residues. J was trimmed by 6 bases and V by 0 bases; bases with no gene match: 6. CDR3 residues: CASSLALAGNSGELFF. In nucleotides, the CDR3 is TGCGCCAGCAGCTTGGCTCTAGCGGGAAACTCCGGGGAGCTGTTTTTT.

The chain carries TRBV12-5 and TRBJ2-1; 15 positions agree with TRBD2. The CDR3 extends over 18 amino acids. V trimming: 1 base; J trimming: 9 bases; junction bases outside the gene matches: 10. Per the germline V gene, CDR1 is LGHNT and CDR2 is FRNRAP. The CDR3 is CASGLARTSGRALGEQFF. The CDR3 bases are TGTGCTAGTGGTTTGGCTCGGACTAGCGGGAGGGCCTTGGGTGAGCAGTTCTTC.

This chain links TRBV7-8 with TRBJ1-5, with D possibly TRBD1 on 5 matching bases. This CDR3 is 15 amino acids long. Trimming pared 4 bases from V and 1 base from J, leaving 11 bases between. Germline lookup yields CDR1 SGHVS and CDR2 FQNEAQ. DNA of the CDR3: TGTGCCAGCAGCTCACCAGGGACGAGCAATCAGCCCCAGCATTTT. Its translation is CASSSPGTSNQPQHF.

V is TRBV5-6 and J is TRBJ1-2; D remains ambiguous. Per the germline V gene, CDR1 is SGHDT and CDR2 is YYEEEE. Trimming stripped 1 base from V and 2 bases from J, with 9 bases between. The CDR3 loop spans 14 amino acids. CDR3 amino acids: CASSLFRTNYGYTF. Here the CDR3 DNA reads TGTGCCAGCAGCTTGTTCAGGACCAACTATGGCTACACCTTC.

Only one count was recorded for this clone. A far larger clone is only one base removed, so a read error is likely. This sample also contains other DNA sequences that code for the same CDR3. This chain joins TRBV30 and TRBJ2-1; D uncertain. CDR3 length: 13 amino acids. V dropped 5 bases and J dropped 6 bases, with 14 bases sitting between them. CDR1 is GTSNPN, CDR2 SVGIG, per germline (reference sequence). The CDR3 DNA reads as TGTGCCTGGTCCGCTGGTCCGCCCAATGAGCAGTTCTTC. Translating it yields CAWSAGPPNEQFF.

The chain uses TRBV25-1 and TRBJ2-7; 11 positions match TRBD1. Germline lookup yields CDR1 MGHDK and CDR2 SYGVNS. The CDR3 is 14 amino acids. J gave up 3 bases and V 6 bases, and 4 bases lay outside the gene matches. The CDR3 DNA sequence: TGTGCCAGCAGACCGGGACAGGGGGACTACGAGCAGTACTTC. Its translation is CASRPGQGDYEQYF.

About this clone: One end of the junction varies from germline; a read error may be responsible. The chain has TRBV5-1 and TRBJ2-7; 9 nucleotides align to TRBD1. This CDR3 is 14 amino acids long. Germline V CDR1 and CDR2: SGHRS, YFSETQ. CDR3 residues: CVSSLGDRDHEQYF. The CDR3 DNA is TGCGTCAGCAGCTTGGGGGACAGGGACCACGAGCAGTACTTC. Using reference TRBV5-1 and TRBJ2-7 for the parts outside the CDR3, the full variable domain is KAGVTQTPRYLIKTRGQQVTLSCSPISGHRSVSWYQQTPGQGLQFLFEYFSETQRNKGNFPGRFSGRQFSNSRSEMNVSTLELGDSALYLCVSSLGDRDHEQYFGPGTRLTVT.

The chain joins TRBV28 to TRBJ2-1, with TRBD2 matching 11 bases. After removal of 5 bases from V and 3 bases from J, the junction contained 3 bases not matched to a gene. From germline, CDR1 is MDHEN and CDR2 SYDVKM. The length of the CDR3 is 15 residues. CDR3 nucleotide sequence: TGTGCCAGCAGTCCAGGGACTAGCGGCTACAATGAGCAGTTCTTC. Protein sequence: CASSPGTSGYNEQFF.

Note on this clone: A single base separates this from a much larger clone, so it may be a read error. This chain connects TRBV5-4 to TRBJ1-3, with D possibly TRBD1 on 6 matching bases. Germline lookup yields CDR1 SGHNT and CDR2 YYREEE (reference sequence). Trimming stripped 2 bases from V and 2 bases from J, with 8 bases between. The CDR3 loop spans 14 amino acids. This chain's CDR3 is CASSLGGTGNTIYF. CDR3 sequence (DNA): TGTGCCAGCAGCTTAGGGGGAACTGGAAACACCATATATTTT.

With respect to this clone: Other DNA sequences in this specimen translate into the identical CDR3. The chain uses TRBV30 and TRBJ1-5; D not certain. Germline V gives CDR1 GTSNPN, CDR2 SVGIG (reference sequence). CDR3 length: 13 amino acids. V gave up 0 bases and J gave up 4 bases, with 7 bases separating them. In DNA, the CDR3 is TGTGCCTGGAGTGTACGGGGTAATCAGCCCCAGCATTTT. It encodes CAWSVRGNQPQHF.

This clone was counted a few times. CDR3 region: CSVGGWEQYF. Here the CDR3 DNA reads TGCAGTGTTGGGGGGTGGGAGCAGTACTTC. The chain recombines TRBV20-1 with TRBJ2-7; weak D call: TRBD2 (6 bases). V gave up 7 bases and J gave up 7 bases, with 11 bases separating them. This CDR3 is 10 amino acids long. Germline V CDR1 and CDR2: DFQATT, SNEGSKA (reference sequence).

The CDR3 here is CASLPGTRVGNEQYF. The CDR3 DNA follows: TGTGCCAGCCTTCCCGGGACTAGGGTGGGTAACGAGCAGTACTTC. The chain recombines TRBV2 with TRBJ2-7; 8 bases agree with TRBD2. The CDR3 covers 15 residues. The V segment lost 8 bases and the J segment 5 bases; nucleotides outside the gene matches: 14. The V gene's germline CDR1 is SNHLY and CDR2 FYNNEI.

This sequence joins TRBV6-1 and TRBJ2-3, with D perhaps TRBD2 (5 bases). Per the germline V gene, CDR1 is MNHNS and CDR2 is SASEGT. This CDR3 spans 15 amino acids. Trimming removed 1 base from V and 5 bases from J, with 13 bases in between. In DNA form, the CDR3 reads TGTGCCAGCAGTGAAGATCCAGCGGTGGGAGATACGCAGTATTTT. Its translation is CASSEDPAVGDTQYF.

V is TRBV19 and J is TRBJ2-7; D is perhaps TRBD1 or TRBD2 (5 bases each). The length of the CDR3 is 18 residues. V gave up 3 bases and J gave up 2 bases, with 23 bases separating them. Germline V lookup: CDR1 LNHDA, CDR2 SQIVND (reference sequence). CDR3 in amino acids: CASSIQFIRGTSPYEQYF. In nucleotides, the CDR3 is TGTGCCAGTAGTATTCAGTTCATTCGGGGCACCAGCCCCTACGAGCAGTACTTC.

This clone came up once. J is TRBJ2-6 and V is TRBV15; D perhaps matches TRBD2 (6 bases). Germline assignment: CDR1 LNHNV and CDR2 YYDKDF (reference sequence). The germline V and J ends were trimmed by 3 bases and 0 bases, with 6 bases remaining between them. CDR3 length equals 15 residues. CDR3: CATSRRDSGANVLTF. CDR3 DNA sequence: TGTGCCACCAGCAGGCGGGACTCTGGGGCCAACGTCCTGACTTTC. Together with reference TRBV15 and TRBJ2-6, the CDR3 gives the full variable domain: DAMVIQNPRYQVTQFGKPVTLSCSQTLNHNVMYWYQQKSSQAPKLLFHYYDKDFNNEADTPDNFQSRRPNTSFCFLDIRSPGLGDTAMYLCATSRRDSGANVLTFGAGSRLTVL.

The V and J genes are TRBV11-2 and TRBJ1-1; no definite D call. Germline values: CDR1 SGHAT, CDR2 FQNNGV. Trimming took 2 bases from V and 5 from J, leaving 9 bases between them. CDR3 size: 13 residues. CDR3 sequence reads: CASSLQERTEAFF. The CDR3 DNA reads TGTGCCAGCAGCTTACAGGAAAGAACTGAAGCTTTCTTT.

The V call is TRBV6-1, the J call TRBJ2-7, with a tentative D call TRBD2 (6 bases). Trimming took off 7 bases at V and 3 bases at J, with 19 bases between the two ends. The CDR3 runs 15 residues. Per the germline V gene, CDR1 is MNHNS and CDR2 is SASEGT. CDR3 sequence: CASILPRGGNYEQYF. The CDR3 DNA reads as TGTGCCAGCATCCTCCCGAGGGGCGGGAACTACGAGCAGTACTTC.

Of note for this clone: A far larger clone is only one base removed, so a read error is likely. Distinct nucleotide sequences in the sample also encode this CDR3. This sequence joins TRBV20-1 and TRBJ2-5, with D possibly matching TRBD1 (6 bases). The V gene's germline CDR1 is DFQATT and CDR2 SNEGSKA (reference sequence). This CDR3 spans 11 amino acids. The CDR3 protein is CSGQLGETQYF. The CDR3, as DNA: TGCAGCGGACAGTTAGGCGAGACCCAGTACTTC.

The chain recombines TRBV28 with TRBJ2-7; D call uncertain. CDR1 MDHEN and CDR2 SYDVKM come from the germline V gene. This CDR3 has 14 residues. Trimming shortened V by 3 bases and J by 2 bases, and 11 bases separated the two germline ends. The CDR3 region is CASSFPGPPYEQYF. The CDR3 DNA follows: TGTGCCAGCAGTTTTCCCGGGCCCCCCTACGAGCAGTACTTC.

The chain carries TRBV5-6 and TRBJ2-3; TRBD1 might be the D (5 bases). Germline assignment: CDR1 SGHDT and CDR2 YYEEEE. The CDR3 has 17 residues. The V gene lost 5 bases and the J gene lost 0 bases, with 19 bases spanning the gap. CDR3: CASSQAGQTPSTDTQYF. CDR3 in DNA: TGTGCCAGCAGTCAAGCTGGACAAACCCCAAGCACAGATACGCAGTATTTT.